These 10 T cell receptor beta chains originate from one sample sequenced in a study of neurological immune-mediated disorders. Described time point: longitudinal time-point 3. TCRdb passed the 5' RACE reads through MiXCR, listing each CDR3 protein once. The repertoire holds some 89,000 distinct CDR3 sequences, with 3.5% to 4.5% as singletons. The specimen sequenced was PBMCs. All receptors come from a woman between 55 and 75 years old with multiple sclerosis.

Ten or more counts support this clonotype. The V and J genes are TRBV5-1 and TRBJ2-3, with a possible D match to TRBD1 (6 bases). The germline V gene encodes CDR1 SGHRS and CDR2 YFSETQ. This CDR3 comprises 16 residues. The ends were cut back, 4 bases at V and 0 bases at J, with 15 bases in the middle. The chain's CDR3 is CASSDTGKRSTDTQYF. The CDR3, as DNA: TGCGCCAGCAGCGACACAGGGAAAAGAAGCACAGATACGCAGTATTTT.

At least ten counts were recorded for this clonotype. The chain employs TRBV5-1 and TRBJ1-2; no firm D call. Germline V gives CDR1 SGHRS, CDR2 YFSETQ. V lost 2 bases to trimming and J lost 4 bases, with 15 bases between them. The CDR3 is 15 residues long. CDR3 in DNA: TGCGCCAGCAGCTTAGCGCAGGCCGGAGGCTATGGCTACACCTTC. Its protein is CASSLAQAGGYGYTF.

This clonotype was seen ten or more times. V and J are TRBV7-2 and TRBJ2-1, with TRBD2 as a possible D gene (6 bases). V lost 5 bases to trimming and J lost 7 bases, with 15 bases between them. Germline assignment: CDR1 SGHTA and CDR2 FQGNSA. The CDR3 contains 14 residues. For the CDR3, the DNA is TGTGCCAGCAGCCGAGCGGACTATCGGAATGAGCAGTTCTTC. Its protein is CASSRADYRNEQFF.

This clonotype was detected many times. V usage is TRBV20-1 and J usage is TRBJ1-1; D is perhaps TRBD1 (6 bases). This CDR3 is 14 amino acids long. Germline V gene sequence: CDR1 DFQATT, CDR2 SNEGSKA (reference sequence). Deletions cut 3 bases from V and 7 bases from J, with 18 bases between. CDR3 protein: CSARDSRRVFEAFF. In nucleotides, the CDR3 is TGCAGTGCTAGGGACAGCAGGAGGGTCTTTGAAGCTTTCTTT.

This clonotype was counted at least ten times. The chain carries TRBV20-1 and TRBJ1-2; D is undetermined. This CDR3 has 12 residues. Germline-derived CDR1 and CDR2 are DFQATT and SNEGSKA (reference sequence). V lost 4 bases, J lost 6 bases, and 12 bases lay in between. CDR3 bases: TGCAGTGCTACACGGACGGTTGATGGCTACACCTTC. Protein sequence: CSATRTVDGYTF.

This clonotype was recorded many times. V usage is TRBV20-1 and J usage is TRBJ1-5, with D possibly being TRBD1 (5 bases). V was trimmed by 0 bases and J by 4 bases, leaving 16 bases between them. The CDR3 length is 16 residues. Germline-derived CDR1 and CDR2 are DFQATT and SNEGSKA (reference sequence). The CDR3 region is CSARDVRVPGNQPQHF. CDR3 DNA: TGCAGTGCTAGAGATGTCAGGGTCCCGGGAAATCAGCCCCAGCATTTT.

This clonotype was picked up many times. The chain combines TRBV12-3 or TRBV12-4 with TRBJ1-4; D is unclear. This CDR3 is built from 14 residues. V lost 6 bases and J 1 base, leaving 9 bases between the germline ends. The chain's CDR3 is CASSWQETNEKLFF. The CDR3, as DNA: TGTGCCAGCAGCTGGCAGGAAACTAATGAAAAACTGTTTTTT.

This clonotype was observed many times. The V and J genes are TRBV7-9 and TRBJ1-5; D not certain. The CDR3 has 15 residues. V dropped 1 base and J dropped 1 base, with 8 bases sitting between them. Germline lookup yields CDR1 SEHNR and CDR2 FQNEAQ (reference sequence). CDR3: CASSLGQNSNQPQHF. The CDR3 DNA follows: TGTGCCAGCAGCTTAGGGCAGAACAGCAATCAGCCCCAGCATTTT.

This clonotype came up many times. CDR3 nucleotide sequence: TGTGCCAGCAGGCCTCAGGAGGGTATGAACACTGAAGCTTTCTTT. It translates to CASRPQEGMNTEAFF. The rearrangement uses TRBV9 and TRBJ1-1; D is undetermined. V was shortened by 5 bases and J by 0 bases, with 14 bases between the two germline ends. Germline CDR1 reads SGDLS; CDR2 reads YYNGEE. CDR3 length: 15 amino acids.

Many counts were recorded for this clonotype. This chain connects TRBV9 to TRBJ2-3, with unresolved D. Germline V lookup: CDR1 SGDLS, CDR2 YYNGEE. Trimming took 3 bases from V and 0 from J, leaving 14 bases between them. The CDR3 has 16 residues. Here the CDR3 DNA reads TGTGCCAGCAGCGGCACTACCTTATTAAGCACAGATACGCAGTATTTT. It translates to CASSGTTLLSTDTQYF.